The source of this T cell receptor beta chain is a study of T-cell reconstitution after alpha-beta-depleted transplantation in children. Unique molecular identifiers featured in how the TCRbeta library was prepared. MiXCR, run by TCRdb on the PCR reads, gives a single entry per CDR3 protein. The table shows about 610,000 distinct CDR3 sequences, with about 10% occurring only once. Germline-derived CDR1 and CDR2 are MNHEY and SMNVEV (reference sequence). The trim removed 5 bases at V and 4 bases at J, leaving 12 bases unmatched. This CDR3 has 16 amino acids. Many counts were recorded for this clonotype.

The sequence came from a human donor who donated a stem cell graft to a child with acute myeloid leukemia. V is TRBV27 and J is TRBJ2-5; 8 bases fit TRBD2. The material was PBMCs from the stem cell graft donor, obtained from the stem cell graft. The CDR3 DNA sequence: TGTGCCAGCAGTGCCAGGACTAGCATTTTAGGAGAGACCCAGTACTTC. It codes for CASSARTSILGETQYF.